This passage covers 5 T cell receptor beta chains from one sample sequenced in a study of T cells in Graves' hyperthyroidism and ophthalmopathy. Researchers took RNA transcripts and amplified the TCR beta CDR3 regions from them. Researchers ran a first-round RT-PCR on the TCR CDR3 using the HTBI primer set. Each CDR3 protein is one row after TCRdb ran MiXCR on the multiplex PCR reads. The sample lists 300,000 to 400,000 distinct CDR3 sequences, around 23% seen once, with about 50% in the top ten. The sample taken for sequencing was blood. Every receptor here comes from a woman between 45 and 60 years old with Graves' hyperthyroidism.

This clonotype appeared many times. The J gene is TRBJ1-5, the V gene TRBV5-8; no clear D. The germline V gene encodes CDR1 SGHTS and CDR2 YDEGEE. V shed 4 bases and J shed 0 bases, with 8 bases lying between them. The CDR3 length is 14 residues. CDR3 nucleotides: TGTGCCAGCAGCCGCGGTTATAGCAATCAGCCCCAGCATTTT. This codes for CASSRGYSNQPQHF.

This clonotype occurred many times. The chain combines TRBV28 with TRBJ2-2; D unresolved. CDR3 size: 12 residues. Trimming cost V 1 base and J 6 bases, with 3 bases left between them. In germline, CDR1 is MDHEN, CDR2 SYDVKM. As DNA, the CDR3 is TGTGCCAGCAGTTTATATCCCGGGGAGCTGTTTTTT. This gives the protein CASSLYPGELFF. Filled out from reference TRBV28 and TRBJ2-2, the complete variable domain reads DVKVTQSSRYLVKRTGEKVFLECVQDMDHENMFWYRQDPGLGLRLIYFSYDVKMKEKGDIPEGYSVSREKKERFSLILESASTNQTSMYLCASSLYPGELFFGEGSRLTVL.

The table lists this clonotype with many counts. The chain recombines TRBV13 with TRBJ2-1; 7 bases align to TRBD2. This CDR3 contains 16 residues. With 5 bases clipped from V and 4 bases from J, the junction kept 11 bases outside the gene matches. Germline V CDR1 and CDR2: PRHDT, FYEKMQ (reference sequence). The CDR3 region has the DNA TGTGCCAGCAGCCCACGGGTGGGGGGGAGGTACAATGAGCAGTTCTTC. Translation gives CASSPRVGGRYNEQFF.

This clonotype has ten or more counts. The chain combines TRBV5-6 with TRBJ1-6; D uncertain. Germline-derived CDR1 and CDR2 are SGHDT and YYEEEE. The CDR3 has 13 residues. Trimming removed 1 base at V and 8 bases at J, with 7 bases between. The CDR3 protein is CASSLNWDSPLHF. In DNA, the CDR3 is TGTGCCAGCAGCTTGAACTGGGATTCACCCCTCCACTTT.

At least ten counts were recorded for this clonotype. This sequence joins TRBV7-9 and TRBJ2-3, with 8 bases fitting TRBD2. Germline loops: CDR1 SEHNR, CDR2 FQNEAQ (reference sequence). This CDR3 has 17 residues. V shed 5 bases and J 2 bases; nucleotides not matched to a gene: 12. CDR3 residues: CASSALGAGGHTDTQYF. Here the CDR3 DNA reads TGTGCCAGCAGCGCCCTCGGGGCGGGGGGACACACAGATACGCAGTATTTT. Drawing the rest from reference TRBV7-9 and TRBJ2-3, the complete variable domain is DTGVSQNPRHKITKRGQNVTFRCDPISEHNRLYWYRQTLGQGPEFLTYFQNEAQLEKSRLLSDRFSAERPKGSFSTLEIQRTEQGDSAMYLCASSALGAGGHTDTQYFGPGTRLTVL.